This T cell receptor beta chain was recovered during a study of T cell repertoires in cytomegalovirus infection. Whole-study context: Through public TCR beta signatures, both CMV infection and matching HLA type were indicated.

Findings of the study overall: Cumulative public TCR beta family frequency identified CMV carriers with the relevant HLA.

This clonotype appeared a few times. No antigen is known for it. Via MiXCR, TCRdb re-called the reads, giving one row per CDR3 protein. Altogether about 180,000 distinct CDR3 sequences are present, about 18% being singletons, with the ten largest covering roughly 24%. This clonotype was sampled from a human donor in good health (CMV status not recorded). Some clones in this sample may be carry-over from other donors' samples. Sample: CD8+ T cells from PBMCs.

The CDR3 reads CASSPSDGFYEQYF. The CDR3 bases are TGTGCCAGCAGTCCTTCTGACGGATTCTACGAGCAGTACTTC. This rearrangement joins TRBV12-3 or TRBV12-4 to TRBJ2-7; D remains unclear. This CDR3 comprises 14 residues. V was shortened by 5 bases and J by 3 bases, with 14 bases between the two germline ends.